This T cell receptor (beta chain) is from a study of regulatory T cells in long-lasting Graves disease. TCR beta libraries were built with iRepertoire HTBI primers and Arm-PCR of CDR3 regions. TCRdb recomputed calls from the multiplex PCR reads with MiXCR, one row per CDR3 protein. The data hold fewer than 600,000 distinct CDR3 sequences, with about 20% observed a single time. Time point indicated: persistent/refractory GD, antithyroid drugs over 5 years with positive TRAb. The authors made the TCR library using RNA they extracted from PBMCs. This clonotype was detected ten times or more. The V end was cut by 7 bases, the J end by 0 bases, with 13 bases between. This CDR3 has 15 amino acids.

The TCR originated in a female donor with Graves disease. Sequenced here: peripheral blood mononuclear cells (PBMCs), sampled when the disease was refractory, from a patient treated with antithyroid drugs. The chain recombines TRBV12-3 or TRBV12-4 with TRBJ1-3; D is ambiguous. CDR3 DNA: TGTGCCAGCACCTTCTTCTCATACTCTGGAAACACCATATATTTT. It codes for CASTFFSYSGNTIYF.